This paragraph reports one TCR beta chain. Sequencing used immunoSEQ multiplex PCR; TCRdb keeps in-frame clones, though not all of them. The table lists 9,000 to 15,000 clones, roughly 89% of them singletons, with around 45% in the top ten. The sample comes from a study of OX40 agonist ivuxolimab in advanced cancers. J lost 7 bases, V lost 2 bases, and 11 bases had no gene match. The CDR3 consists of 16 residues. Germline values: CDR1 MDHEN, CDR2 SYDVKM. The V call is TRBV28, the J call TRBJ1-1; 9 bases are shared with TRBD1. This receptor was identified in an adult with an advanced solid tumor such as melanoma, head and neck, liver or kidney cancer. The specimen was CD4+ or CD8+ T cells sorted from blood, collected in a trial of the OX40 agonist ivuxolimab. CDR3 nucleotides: TGTGCCAGCAGTTTACTACAGGGGGCATGGGTTAGTGAAGCTTTCTTT. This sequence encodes CASSLLQGAWVSEAFF.